Reported below is one T cell receptor beta chain. Its specificity is unknown. This specimen belongs to a study of long-term antiretroviral therapy in people with HIV. Overall study findings and caveats: Spans of CDR3 length were tighter for HIV repertoires than for controls. In the period from the mid-2000s to the late 2010s, blood was collected, possibly under older ART regimens.

The run of the v3.0 immunoSEQ assay was at survey level. TCRdb's table, derived via immunoSEQ multiplex PCR, lists solely in-frame clones and lacks some. The table lists about 31,000 clones, roughly 88% of them singletons. The material sequenced was unsorted PBMCs, taken 0.8 years before starting antiretroviral therapy. The sequence was obtained from a man between 18 and 29 years old with HIV.

CDR3 loop: CASSPGDQPQHF. As DNA, the CDR3 is TGTGCCAGCAGCCCCGGGGATCAGCCCCAGCATTTT. The chain carries TRBV7-9 and TRBJ1-5; D remains unclear. The CDR3 is 12 residues long. Trimming took 5 bases from V and 5 from J, leaving 7 bases between them. From germline, CDR1 is SEHNR and CDR2 FQNEAQ (reference sequence). Based on the CDR3 plus reference TRBV7-9 and TRBJ1-5, the full variable domain is DTGVSQNPRHKITKRGQNVTFRCDPISEHNRLYWYRQTLGQGPEFLTYFQNEAQLEKSRLLSDRFSAERPKGSFSTLEIQRTEQGDSAMYLCASSPGDQPQHFGDGTRLSIL.